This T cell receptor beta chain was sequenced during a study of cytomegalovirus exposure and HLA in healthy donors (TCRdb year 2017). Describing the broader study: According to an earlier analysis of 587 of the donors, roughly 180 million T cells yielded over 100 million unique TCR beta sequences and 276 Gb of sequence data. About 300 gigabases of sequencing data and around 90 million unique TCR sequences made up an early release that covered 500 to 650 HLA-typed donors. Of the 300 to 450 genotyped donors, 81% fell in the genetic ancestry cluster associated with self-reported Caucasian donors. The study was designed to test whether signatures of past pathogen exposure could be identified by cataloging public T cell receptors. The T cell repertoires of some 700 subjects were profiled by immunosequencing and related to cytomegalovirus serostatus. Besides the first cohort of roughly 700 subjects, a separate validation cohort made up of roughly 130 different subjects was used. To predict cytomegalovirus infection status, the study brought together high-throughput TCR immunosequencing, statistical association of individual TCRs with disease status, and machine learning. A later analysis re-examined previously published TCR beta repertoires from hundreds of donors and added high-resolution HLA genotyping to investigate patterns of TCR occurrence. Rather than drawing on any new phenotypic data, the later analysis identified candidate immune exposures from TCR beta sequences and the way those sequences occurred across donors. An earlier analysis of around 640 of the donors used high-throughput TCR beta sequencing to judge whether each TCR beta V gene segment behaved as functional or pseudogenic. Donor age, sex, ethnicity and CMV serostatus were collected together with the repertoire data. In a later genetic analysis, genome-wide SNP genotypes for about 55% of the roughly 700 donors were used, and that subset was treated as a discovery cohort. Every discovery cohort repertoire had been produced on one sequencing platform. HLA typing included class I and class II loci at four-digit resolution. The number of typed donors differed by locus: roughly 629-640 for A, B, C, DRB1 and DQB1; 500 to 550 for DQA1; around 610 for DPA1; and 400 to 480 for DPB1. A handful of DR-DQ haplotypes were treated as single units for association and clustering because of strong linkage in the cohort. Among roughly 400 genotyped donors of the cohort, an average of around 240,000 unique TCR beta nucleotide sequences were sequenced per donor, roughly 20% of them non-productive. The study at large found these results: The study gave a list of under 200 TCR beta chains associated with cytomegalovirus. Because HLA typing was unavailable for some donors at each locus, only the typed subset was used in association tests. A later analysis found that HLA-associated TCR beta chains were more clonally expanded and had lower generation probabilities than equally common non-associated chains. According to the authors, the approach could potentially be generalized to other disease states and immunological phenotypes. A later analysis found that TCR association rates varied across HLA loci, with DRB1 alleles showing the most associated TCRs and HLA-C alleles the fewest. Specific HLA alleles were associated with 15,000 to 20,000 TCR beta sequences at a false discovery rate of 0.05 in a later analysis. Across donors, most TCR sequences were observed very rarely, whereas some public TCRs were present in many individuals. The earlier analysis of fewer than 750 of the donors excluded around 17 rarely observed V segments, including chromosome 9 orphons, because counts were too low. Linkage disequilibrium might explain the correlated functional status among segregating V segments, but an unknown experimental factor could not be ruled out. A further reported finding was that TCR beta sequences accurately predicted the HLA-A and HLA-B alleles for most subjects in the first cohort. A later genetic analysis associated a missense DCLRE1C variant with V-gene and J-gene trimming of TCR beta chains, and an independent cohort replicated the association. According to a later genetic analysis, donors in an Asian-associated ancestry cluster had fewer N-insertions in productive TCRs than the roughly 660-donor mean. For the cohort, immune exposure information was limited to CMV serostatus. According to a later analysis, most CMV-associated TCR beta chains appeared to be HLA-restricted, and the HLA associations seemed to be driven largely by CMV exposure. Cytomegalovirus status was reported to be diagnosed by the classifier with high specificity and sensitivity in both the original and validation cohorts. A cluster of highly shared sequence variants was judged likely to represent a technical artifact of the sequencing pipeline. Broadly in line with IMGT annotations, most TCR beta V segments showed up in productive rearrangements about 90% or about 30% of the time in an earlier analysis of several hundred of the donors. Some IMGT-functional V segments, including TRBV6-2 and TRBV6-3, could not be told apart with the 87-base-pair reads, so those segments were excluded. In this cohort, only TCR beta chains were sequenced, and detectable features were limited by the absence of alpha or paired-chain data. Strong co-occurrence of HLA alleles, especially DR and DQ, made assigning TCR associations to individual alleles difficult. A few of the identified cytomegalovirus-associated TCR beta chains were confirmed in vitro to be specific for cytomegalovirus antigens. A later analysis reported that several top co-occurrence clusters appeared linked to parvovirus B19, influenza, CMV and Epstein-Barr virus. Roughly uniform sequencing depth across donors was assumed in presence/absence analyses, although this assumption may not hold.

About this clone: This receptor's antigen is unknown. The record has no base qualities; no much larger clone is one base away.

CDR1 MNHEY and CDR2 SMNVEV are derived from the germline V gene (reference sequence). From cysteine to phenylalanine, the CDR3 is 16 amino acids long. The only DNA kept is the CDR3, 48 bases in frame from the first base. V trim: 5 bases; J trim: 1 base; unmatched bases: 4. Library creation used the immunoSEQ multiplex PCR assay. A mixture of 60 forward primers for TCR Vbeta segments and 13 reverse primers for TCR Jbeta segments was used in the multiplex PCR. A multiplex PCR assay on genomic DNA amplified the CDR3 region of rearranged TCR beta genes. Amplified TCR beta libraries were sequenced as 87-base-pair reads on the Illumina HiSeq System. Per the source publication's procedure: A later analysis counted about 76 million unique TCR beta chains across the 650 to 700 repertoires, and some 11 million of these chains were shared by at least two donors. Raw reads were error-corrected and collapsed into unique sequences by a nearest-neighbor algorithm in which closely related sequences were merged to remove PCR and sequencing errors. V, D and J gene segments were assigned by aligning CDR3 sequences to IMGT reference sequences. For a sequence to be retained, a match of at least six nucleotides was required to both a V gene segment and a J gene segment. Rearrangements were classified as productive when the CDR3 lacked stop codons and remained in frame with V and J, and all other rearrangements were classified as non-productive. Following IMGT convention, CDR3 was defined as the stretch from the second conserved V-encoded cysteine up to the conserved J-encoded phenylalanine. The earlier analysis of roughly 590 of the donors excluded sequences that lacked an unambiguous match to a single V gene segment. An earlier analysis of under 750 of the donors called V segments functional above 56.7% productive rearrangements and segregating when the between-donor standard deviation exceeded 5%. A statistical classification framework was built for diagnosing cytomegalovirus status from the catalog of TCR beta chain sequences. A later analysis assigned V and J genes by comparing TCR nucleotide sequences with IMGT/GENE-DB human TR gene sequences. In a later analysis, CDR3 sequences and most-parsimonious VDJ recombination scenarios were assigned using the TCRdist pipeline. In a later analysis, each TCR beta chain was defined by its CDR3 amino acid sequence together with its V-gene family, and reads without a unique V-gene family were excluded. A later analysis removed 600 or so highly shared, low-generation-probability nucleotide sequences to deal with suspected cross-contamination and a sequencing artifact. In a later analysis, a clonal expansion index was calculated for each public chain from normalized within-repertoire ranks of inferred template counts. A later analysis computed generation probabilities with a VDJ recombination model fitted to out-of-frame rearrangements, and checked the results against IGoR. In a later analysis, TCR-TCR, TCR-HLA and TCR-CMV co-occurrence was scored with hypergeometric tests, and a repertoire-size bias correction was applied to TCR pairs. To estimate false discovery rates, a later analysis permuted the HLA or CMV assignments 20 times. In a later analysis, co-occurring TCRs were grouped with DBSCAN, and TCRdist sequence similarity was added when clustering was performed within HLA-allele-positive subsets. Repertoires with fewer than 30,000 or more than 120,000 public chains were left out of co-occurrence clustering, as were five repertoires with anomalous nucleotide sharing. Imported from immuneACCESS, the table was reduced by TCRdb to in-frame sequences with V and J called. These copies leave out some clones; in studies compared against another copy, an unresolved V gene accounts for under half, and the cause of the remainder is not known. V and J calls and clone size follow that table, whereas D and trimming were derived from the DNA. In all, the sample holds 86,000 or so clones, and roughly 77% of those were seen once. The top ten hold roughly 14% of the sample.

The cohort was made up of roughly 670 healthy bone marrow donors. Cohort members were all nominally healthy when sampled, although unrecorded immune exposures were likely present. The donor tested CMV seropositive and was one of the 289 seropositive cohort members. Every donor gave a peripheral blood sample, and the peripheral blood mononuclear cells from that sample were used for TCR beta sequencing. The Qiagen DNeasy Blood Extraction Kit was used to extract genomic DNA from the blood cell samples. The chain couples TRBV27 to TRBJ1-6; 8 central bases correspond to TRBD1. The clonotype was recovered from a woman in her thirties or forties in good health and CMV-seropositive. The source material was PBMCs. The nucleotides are TGTGCCAGCAGTCTTCAGGGGGCTTCCTATAATTCACCCCTCCACTTT. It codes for CASSLQGASYNSPLHF.